Each of the 8 T cell receptor beta chains below was sequenced from the same sample in a study of T cells in women clearing cervical HPV infection. TCRdb's copy holds only in-frame clones and misses some; the assay was immunoSEQ multiplex PCR. This sample contains fewer than 35,000 clones. The sample comprised blood buffy coat. The receptors were gathered from a woman between 18 and 70 years old with a cervical HPV16 infection that either progressed to CIN3+ or cleared (not recorded which).

The sequenced CDR3 bases are TGTGCCAGCCTCAATCAGGGAGCAGATACG. It is translated as CASLNQGADT. The whole CDR3 sequence is CASLNQGADTQYF. The rearrangement links TRBV5-6 to TRBJ2-3, with D possibly called TRBD1 or TRBD2 (5 bases each). The CDR3 end is not reached by the read, which stops 3 residues before it; the germline J gene fills it in. The CDR3 runs 13 residues. Germline CDR1 reads SGHDT; CDR2 reads YYEEEE. Trimming took off 7 bases at V and 4 bases at J, with 13 bases between the two ends.

In the case of this clone: From the germline J gene comes the end of the CDR3, since the read stops 3 residues before it. The J gene is TRBJ1-2, the V gene TRBV18; D may be TRBD1 (5 bases). Germline CDR1 and CDR2: KGHSH and LQKENI. CDR3 length equals 14 residues. CDR3 DNA, as far as it was read: TGTGCCAGCTCAACGGGACTAGGAACCTACGAC. Translation: CASSTGLGTYD. The complete CDR3 reads CASSTGLGTYDYTF.

This CDR3 reads CASSLTGAVNTEAFF. The DNA read from the CDR3 is TGTGCCAGCAGCTTGACAGGGGCTGTGAACACTGAA. The rearrangement joins TRBV7-3 to TRBJ1-1; 8 bases line up with TRBD1. The read terminates 3 residues before the CDR3 end, so the remaining end is supplied by the germline J gene. Per the germline V gene, CDR1 is SGHTA and CDR2 is FQGTGA. The CDR3 has 15 amino acids. V lost 3 bases, J lost 0 bases, and 3 bases stayed unmatched.

Remarks on this clone: The read halts 3 residues ahead of the CDR3 end, with the missing end drawn from the germline J gene. The V gene is TRBV4-2, the J gene TRBJ1-5; TRBD1 matches at 7 bases. Trimming took 0 bases from V and 2 from J; bases not matched to a gene: 13. This CDR3 region has 19 residues. Germline-derived CDR1 and CDR2 are LGHNA and YNFKEQ. Incomplete CDR3 DNA: TGTGCCAGCAGCCAAGATATCCGGGACAGCTTATTTGGCAATCAGCCC. Residues: CASSQDIRDSLFGNQP. The entire CDR3 protein is CASSQDIRDSLFGNQPQHF.

In regard to this clone: With the read ending 3 residues before the CDR3 end, the germline J gene is used to fill in that end. The chain combines TRBV29-1 with TRBJ2-2; TRBD1 might be the D (5 bases). CDR1 SQVTM and CDR2 ANQGSEA come from the germline V gene. The CDR3 spans 14 residues. Here the CDR3 reads CSVGGTSGANVLFF. CDR3 DNA (partial): TGCAGCGTTGGGGGTACCTCTGGGGCCAACGTG.

With regard to this clone: The CDR3 goes on 3 residues after the read ends, and that part is filled in from the germline J gene. The J gene is TRBJ2-2, the V gene TRBV7-6, with D perhaps TRBD2 (5 bases). This CDR3 is built from 12 residues. CDR1 and CDR2 from the germline V gene are SGHVS and FNYEAQ. The sequenced part of the CDR3 DNA is TGTGCCAGCAGCTCCGACTATTCACCG. Translating it yields CASSSDYSP. The entire CDR3 reads CASSSDYSPLFF.

With regard to this clone: Sequencing ends 3 residues short of the CDR3 end; the germline J gene provides the rest. This chain links TRBV2 with TRBJ2-5, with TRBD2 matching 11 bases. Germline CDR1 SNHLY, CDR2 FYNNEI. The CDR3 is made up of 15 amino acids. Trimming removed 7 bases from V and 5 bases from J; junction bases left unmatched: 9. The covered CDR3 bases are TGTGCCAGCACCCTGGCTAGCGGGGGGCAGGAGACC. It specifies CASTLASGGQET. The full-length CDR3 reads as CASTLASGGQETQYF. Full variable domain (remainder filled in from reference TRBV2 and TRBJ2-5): EPEVTQTPSHQVTQMGQEVILRCVPISNHLYFYWYRQILGQKVEFLVSFYNNEISEKSEIFDDQFSVERPDGSNFTLKIRSTKLEDSAMYFCASTLASGGQETQYFGPGTRLLVL.

A remark on this clone: The read halts 3 residues ahead of the CDR3 end, with the missing end drawn from the germline J gene. The chain links TRBV19 to TRBJ2-5; perhaps TRBD1 as D (5 bases). The germline V gene has CDR1 LNHDA and CDR2 SQIVND (reference sequence). V lost 2 bases to trimming and J lost 1 base, with 17 bases between them. The CDR3 covers 17 residues. CDR3 protein: CASSIKYRRALQETQYF. Partial CDR3 DNA: TGTGCCAGTAGTATAAAATACCGCAGGGCCCTCCAAGAGACC.